The present T cell receptor beta chain was sequenced within a study of patients and donors after allogeneic stem cell transplantation. TCRdb re-called the RT-PCR reads through MiXCR, storing one row per CDR3 protein. This table has hundreds of thousands of distinct CDR3 sequences, about a sixth appearing once. This clonotype was seen a few times. This CDR3 has 15 amino acids. Trimming left V 7 bases short and J 0 bases short, with 15 bases between. Per the germline V gene, CDR1 is SNHLY and CDR2 is FYNNEI. The chain couples TRBV2 to TRBJ2-5; no reliable D call. Material: blood, either unsorted or a sorted T cell fraction (not recorded which). This sequence was found in a human donor who was either an allogeneic HSCT recipient or a stem cell or donor lymphocyte infusion donor (not recorded which). It is not recorded whose cells these are; they may come from a transplant donor. CDR3 nucleotides: TGTGCCAGCACCGGATTAGCCGCGTACCAAGAGACCCAGTACTTC. It codes for CASTGLAAYQETQYF.